This TCR beta chain is drawn from a study of T cell changes during pregnancy in multiple sclerosis. CDR1 is MNHEY and CDR2 is SMNVEV in the germline V gene (reference sequence). J lost 8 bases, V lost 8 bases, and 13 bases had no gene match. CDR3 length equals 14 residues. Sequencing used immunoSEQ multiplex PCR; TCRdb keeps in-frame clones, though not all of them. Of about 94,000 clones listed, approximately 93% are singletons. This sample comprised peripheral blood, obtained after pregnancy. The clonotype was recovered from a female donor with multiple sclerosis, enrolled in a pregnancy study. The chain combines TRBV27 with TRBJ1-1; 8 bases are shared with TRBD1. The CDR3 DNA is TGTGCCAGCGCCGGGGTCGACAGGGGAATCGAAGCTTTCTTT. The encoded protein is CASAGVDRGIEAFF.